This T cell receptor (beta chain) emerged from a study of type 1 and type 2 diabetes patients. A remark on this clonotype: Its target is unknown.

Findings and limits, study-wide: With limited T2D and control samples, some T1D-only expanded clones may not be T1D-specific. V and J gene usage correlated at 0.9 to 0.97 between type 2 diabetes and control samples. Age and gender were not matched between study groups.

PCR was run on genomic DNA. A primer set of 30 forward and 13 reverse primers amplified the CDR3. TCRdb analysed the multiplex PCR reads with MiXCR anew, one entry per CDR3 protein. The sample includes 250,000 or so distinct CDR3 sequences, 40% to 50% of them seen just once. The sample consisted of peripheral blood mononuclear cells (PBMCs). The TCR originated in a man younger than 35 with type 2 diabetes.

CDR3 nucleotides: TGTGCCAGCAGCCAAGGTGAGGGAAGCCCCTACGAGCAGTACTTC. As protein: CASSQGEGSPYEQYF. The chain is built from TRBV7-9 and TRBJ2-7; D possibly corresponds to TRBD2 (5 bases). The V gene's germline CDR1 is SEHNR and CDR2 FQNEAQ (reference sequence). V shed 5 bases and J shed 2 bases, with 16 bases lying between them. The CDR3 is 15 residues long.